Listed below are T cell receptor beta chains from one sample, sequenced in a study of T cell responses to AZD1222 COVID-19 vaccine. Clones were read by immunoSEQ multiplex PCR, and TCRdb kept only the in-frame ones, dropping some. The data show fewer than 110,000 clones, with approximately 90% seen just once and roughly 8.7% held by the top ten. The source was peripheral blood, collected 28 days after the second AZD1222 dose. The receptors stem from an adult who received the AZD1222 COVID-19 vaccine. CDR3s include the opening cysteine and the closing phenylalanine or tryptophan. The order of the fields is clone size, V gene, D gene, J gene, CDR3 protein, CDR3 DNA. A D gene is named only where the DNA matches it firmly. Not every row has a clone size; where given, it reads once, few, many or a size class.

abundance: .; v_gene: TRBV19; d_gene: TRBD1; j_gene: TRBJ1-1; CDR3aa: CASSIDRGFSEAFF; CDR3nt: TGTGCCAGTAGTATCGACAGGGGTTTCTCTGAAGCTTTCTTT
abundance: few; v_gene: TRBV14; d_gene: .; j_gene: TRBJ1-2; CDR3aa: CASSQDTSTPLTYGYTF; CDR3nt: TGTGCCAGCAGCCAAGACACTTCAACCCCGTTAACCTATGGCTACACCTTC
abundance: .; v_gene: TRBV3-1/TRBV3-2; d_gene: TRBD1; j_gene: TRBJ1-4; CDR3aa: CASSDGTGTNEKLFF; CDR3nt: TGTGCCAGCAGCGACGGGACAGGCACTAATGAAAAACTGTTTTTT
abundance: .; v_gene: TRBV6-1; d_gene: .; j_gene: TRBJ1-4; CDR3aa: CASSEVPRQDEKLFF; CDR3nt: TGTGCCAGCAGTGAAGTCCCCCGACAGGATGAAAAACTGTTTTTT
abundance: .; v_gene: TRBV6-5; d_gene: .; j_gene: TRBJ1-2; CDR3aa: CASSTGTSNYGYTF; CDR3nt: TGTGCCAGCAGCACAGGTACTTCTAACTATGGCTACACCTTC
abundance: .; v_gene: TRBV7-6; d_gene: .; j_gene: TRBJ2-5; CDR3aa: CASRDYQETQYF; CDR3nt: TGTGCCAGCAGAGATTACCAAGAGACCCAGTACTTC
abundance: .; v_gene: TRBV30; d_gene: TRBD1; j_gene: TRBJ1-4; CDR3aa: CAWSDGTEEKLFF; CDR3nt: TGTGCCTGGAGCGACGGGACAGAAGAAAAACTGTTTTTT
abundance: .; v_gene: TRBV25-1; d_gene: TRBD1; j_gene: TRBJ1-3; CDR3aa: CASSEYGTGAGEIYF; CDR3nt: TGTGCCAGCAGTGAATATGGTACAGGGGCTGGGGAAATATATTTT
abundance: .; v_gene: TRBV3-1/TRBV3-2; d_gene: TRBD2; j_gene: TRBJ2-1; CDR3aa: CASSQDRRTSGGLREQFF; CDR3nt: TGTGCCAGCAGCCAAGATAGGCGGACTAGCGGGGGGTTACGTGAGCAGTTCTTC
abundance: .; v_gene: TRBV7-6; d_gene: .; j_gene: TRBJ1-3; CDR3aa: CASSAGRAGNTIYF; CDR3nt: TGTGCCAGCAGCGCCGGGAGGGCTGGAAACACCATATATTTT
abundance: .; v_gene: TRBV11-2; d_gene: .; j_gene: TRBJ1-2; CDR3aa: CASSAPPGREGGYGYTF; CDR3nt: TGTGCCAGCAGCGCCCCTCCCGGCAGGGAAGGGGGCTATGGCTACACCTTC
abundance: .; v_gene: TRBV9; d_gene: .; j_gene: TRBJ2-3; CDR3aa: CASSTGLSTDTQYF; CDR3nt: TGTGCCAGCAGCACCGGGCTGAGCACAGATACGCAGTATTTT
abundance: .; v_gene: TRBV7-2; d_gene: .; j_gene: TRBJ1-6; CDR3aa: CASSLAEYSPLHF; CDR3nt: TGTGCCAGCAGCTTAGCAGAGTATTCACCCCTCCACTTT
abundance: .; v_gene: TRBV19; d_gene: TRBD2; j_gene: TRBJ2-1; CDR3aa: CASSTTISGRPGEQFF; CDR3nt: TGTGCCAGTAGTACCACAATTAGCGGGAGGCCTGGGGAGCAGTTCTTC
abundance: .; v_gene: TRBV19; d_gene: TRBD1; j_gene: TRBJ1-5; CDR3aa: CASSGTGDQPQHF; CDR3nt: TGTGCCAGTAGCGGGACAGGGGATCAGCCCCAGCATTTT
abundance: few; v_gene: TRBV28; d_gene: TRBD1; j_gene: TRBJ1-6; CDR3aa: CASSPQGARNSPLHF; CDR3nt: TGTGCCAGCAGTCCACAGGGGGCGCGTAATTCACCCCTCCACTTT
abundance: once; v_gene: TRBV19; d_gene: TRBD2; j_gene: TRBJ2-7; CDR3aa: CASSSSGTSGRSEYF; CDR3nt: TGTGCCAGTAGTTCCTCCGGGACTAGCGGGAGGTCGGAGTACTTC
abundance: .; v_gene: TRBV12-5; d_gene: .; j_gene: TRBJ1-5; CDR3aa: CASGHDQPQHF; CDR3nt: TGTGCTAGTGGCCATGATCAGCCCCAGCATTTT
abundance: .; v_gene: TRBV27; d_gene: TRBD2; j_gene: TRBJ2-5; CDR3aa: CASSTRGRIAGFEETQYF; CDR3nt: TGTGCCAGCAGCACACGGGGGCGGATAGCGGGATTTGAAGAGACCCAGTACTTC
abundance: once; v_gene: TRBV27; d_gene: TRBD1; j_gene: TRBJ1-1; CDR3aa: CASTRDRDSEAFF; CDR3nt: TGTGCCAGCACCCGGGACAGGGACTCTGAAGCTTTCTTT
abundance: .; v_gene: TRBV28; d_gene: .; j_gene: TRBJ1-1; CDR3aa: CASRPSLNTEAFF; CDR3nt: TGTGCCAGCAGACCTTCTTTAAACACTGAAGCTTTCTTT
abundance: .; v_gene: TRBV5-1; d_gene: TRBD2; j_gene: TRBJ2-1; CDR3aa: CASSLVGGGNNEQFF; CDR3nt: TGCGCCAGCAGCTTGGTCGGCGGGGGAAACAATGAGCAGTTCTTC
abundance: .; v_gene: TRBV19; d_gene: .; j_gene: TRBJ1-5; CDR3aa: CASSPQRSNQPQHF; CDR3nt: TGTGCCAGTAGTCCACAGAGGAGCAATCAGCCCCAGCATTTT
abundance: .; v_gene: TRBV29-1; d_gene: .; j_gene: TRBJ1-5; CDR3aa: CSVAENSNQPQHF; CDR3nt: TGCAGCGTTGCTGAGAATAGCAATCAGCCCCAGCATTTT